This record covers a single TCR beta chain. The record originates from a study of blood T cell repertoires in COVID-19. Followed over time, Seattle patients had been enrolled while infection was active. This table comes from immunoSEQ multiplex PCR, and its TCRdb copy is limited to in-frame clones, with some not included. The repertoire holds approximately 170,000 clones, roughly 80% seen once, with about 14% in the top ten. The receptor comes from a woman between 65 and 79 years old with COVID-19, enrolled during active disease. What was sequenced was peripheral blood.

CDR3: CATSRDRGQGNGYTF. CDR3 DNA: TGTGCCACCAGCAGAGATAGAGGCCAGGGTAATGGCTACACCTTC. The chain links TRBV15 to TRBJ1-2, with D possibly being TRBD1 (5 bases). Deletions cut 0 bases from V and 6 bases from J, with 14 bases between. Per germline, CDR1 LNHNV and CDR2 YYDKDF (reference sequence). This CDR3 contains 15 residues.